The sequence of this T cell receptor (beta chain) was determined in a study of T cells in Graves' hyperthyroidism and ophthalmopathy. Notes on the study in general: The authors' 13 V-J model separated ophthalmopathy from stable hyperthyroidism. Blood also held most thyroid clonotypes expanded beyond 0.001.

Newly diagnosed patients aged 18 to 65 had hyperthyroidism of under 2 months' duration. Patients were excluded for uncontrolled infection, other autoimmune disease, pregnancy or lactation. This clonotype was seen at least ten times. What it binds is unknown. The investigators amplified TCR beta CDR3 regions from RNA transcripts. Primed by the HTBI set, a first-round RT-PCR was run on the TCR CDR3. TCRdb reanalysed the multiplex PCR reads using MiXCR and keeps one entry per CDR3 protein. Among roughly 380,000 distinct CDR3 sequences listed, approximately 19% were seen once. This sequence originates from a woman between 18 and 29 years old with Graves' hyperthyroidism. The sequenced sample was blood.

This chain's CDR3 is CASSPGVDLDGYTF. CDR3 nucleotide sequence: TGTGCCAGCAGCCCAGGGGTGGATCTTGATGGCTACACCTTC. The chain links TRBV27 to TRBJ1-2, with D possibly TRBD1 on 6 matching bases. Deletions cut 6 bases from V and 6 bases from J, with 17 bases between. The CDR3 is made up of 14 amino acids. CDR1 is MNHEY and CDR2 is SMNVEV in the germline V gene (reference sequence).